Listed here is a single T cell receptor beta chain. Trimming shortened V by 0 bases and J by 5 bases, and 13 bases separated the two germline ends. Per the germline V gene, CDR1 is SGHDN and CDR2 is FVKESK. The CDR3 loop spans 15 amino acids. These data originate in a study of cytomegalovirus exposure and HLA in healthy donors. Method: immunoSEQ multiplex PCR; TCRdb's copy keeps in-frame clones and lacks some. The data hold tens of thousands of clones, with over 95% observed a single time. Sequenced: PBMCs. The clonotype originates from a woman younger than 35 in good health and CMV-seropositive. J is TRBJ1-1 and V is TRBV14, with TRBD1 as a possible D gene (5 bases). As DNA, the CDR3 is TGTGCCAGCAGCCAAGAACCAGGGAGGTGGACTGAAGCTTTCTTT. Protein: CASSQEPGRWTEAFF.